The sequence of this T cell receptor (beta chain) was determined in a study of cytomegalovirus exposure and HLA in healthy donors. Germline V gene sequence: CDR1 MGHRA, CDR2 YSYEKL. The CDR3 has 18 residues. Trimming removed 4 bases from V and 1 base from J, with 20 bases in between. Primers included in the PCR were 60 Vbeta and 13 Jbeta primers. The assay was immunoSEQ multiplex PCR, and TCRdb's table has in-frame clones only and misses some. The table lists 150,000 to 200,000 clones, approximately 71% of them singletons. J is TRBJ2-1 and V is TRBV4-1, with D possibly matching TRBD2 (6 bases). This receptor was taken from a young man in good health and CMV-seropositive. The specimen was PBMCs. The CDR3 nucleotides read TGCGCCAGCAGCCTCGGGGTATTCACGGGAGTTTCCTACAATGAGCAGTTCTTC. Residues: CASSLGVFTGVSYNEQFF.